The next 13 T cell receptor beta chains were all read from a single sample in a study of blood T cells in healthy people across ages. Together with a sample-barcoded 5' primer, a J-beta primer mix was included in a second PCR lasting roughly 6 to 12 cycles. One entry per CDR3 protein, called by TCRdb with MiXCR from the 5' RACE reads. The sample has about 640,000 distinct CDR3 sequences; roughly 58% are singletons. Sequencing was performed on blood. The receptors were sampled from a man between 60 and 70 years old in good health.

The CDR3 here is CSARDPREAYNEQFF. The DNA for the CDR3 is TGCAGTGCTAGAGATCCACGGGAGGCCTACAATGAGCAGTTCTTC. V and J are TRBV20-1 and TRBJ2-1, with 7 bases lining up with TRBD2. V shed 0 bases and J 2 bases; nucleotides not matched to a gene: 4. Germline CDR1 is DFQATT and CDR2 is SNEGSKA (reference sequence). CDR3 length: 15 amino acids.

This clonotype was detected only a few times. The genes are TRBV14 and TRBJ2-7; D uncertain. This CDR3 comprises 12 residues. From germline, CDR1 is SGHDN and CDR2 FVKESK. Deletions cut 6 bases from V and 3 bases from J, with 9 bases between. CDR3 nucleotide sequence: TGTGCCAGCAGGGGCCCAAACTACGAGCAGTACTTC. It is translated as CASRGPNYEQYF.

The chain combines TRBV11-1 with TRBJ1-6; possible D gene TRBD1, 5 bases. The germline gives CDR1 SGHAT, CDR2 FQDESV (reference sequence). This CDR3 contains 16 residues. V was trimmed by 5 bases and J by 6 bases, leaving 17 bases between them. The CDR3 region is CASSRGPGNPNSPLHF. The CDR3 DNA is TGTGCCAGCAGCCGTGGGCCAGGGAACCCTAATTCACCCCTCCACTTT.

V usage is TRBV4-2 and J usage is TRBJ2-7; D unresolved. Trimming pared 4 bases from V and 2 bases from J, leaving 12 bases between. This CDR3 comprises 14 residues. Germline V gene data show CDR1 as LGHNA and CDR2 as YNFKEQ. In DNA, the CDR3 is TGTGCCAGCAGCCCCACTAACAGAGCCTACGAGCAGTACTTC. This codes for CASSPTNRAYEQYF.

The chain uses TRBV24-1 and TRBJ2-5, with D possibly being TRBD2 (5 bases). CDR3 size: 16 residues. In germline, CDR1 is KGHDR, CDR2 SFDVKD. V gave up 0 bases and J gave up 1 base, with 11 bases separating them. The CDR3 sequence: CATSDLSLGSQETQYF. Here the CDR3 DNA reads TGTGCCACCAGTGATTTGTCTTTGGGGAGCCAAGAGACCCAGTACTTC.

In this sample, this clonotype turned up a few times. V usage is TRBV6-6 and J usage is TRBJ2-1; the match to TRBD1 covers 7 bases. This CDR3 spans 16 amino acids. V lost 0 bases and J lost 7; bases outside the gene matches: 9. Germline-derived CDR1 and CDR2 are MNHNY and SVGAGI (reference sequence). In DNA form, the CDR3 reads TGTGCCAGCAGTTACTCATGGACAGGTTCTTCGAATGAGCAGTTCTTC. This sequence encodes CASSYSWTGSSNEQFF.

The chain uses TRBV5-1 and TRBJ2-1; 9 bases are a match to TRBD2. From germline, CDR1 is SGHRS and CDR2 YFSETQ. The CDR3 is 17 residues long. V lost 0 bases and J lost 10; bases outside the gene matches: 14. The CDR3 loop is CASSLASGSGGLREQFF. CDR3 coding DNA: TGCGCCAGCAGCTTGGCCTCAGGTAGCGGGGGTTTGAGAGAGCAGTTCTTC.

The V and J genes are TRBV5-1 and TRBJ1-2; a possible D gene is TRBD1 (6 bases). V lost 3 bases to trimming and J lost 8 bases, with 20 bases between them. Looked up from germline, CDR1 is SGHRS and CDR2 is YFSETQ. CDR3 length: 15 residues. The CDR3 reads CASSSGRGRGGGYTF. CDR3 DNA: TGCGCCAGCAGCTCGGGTCGGGGCAGGGGCGGCGGCTACACCTTC. The full variable domain, rest sourced from reference TRBV5-1 and TRBJ1-2, is KAGVTQTPRYLIKTRGQQVTLSCSPISGHRSVSWYQQTPGQGLQFLFEYFSETQRNKGNFPGRFSGRQFSNSRSEMNVSTLELGDSALYLCASSSGRGRGGGYTFGSGTRLTVV.

This clonotype was observed a few times. The chain has TRBV5-1 and TRBJ1-2; 7 bases agree with TRBD1. Germline loops: CDR1 SGHRS, CDR2 YFSETQ. V lost 4 bases to trimming and J lost 1 base; unmatched junction nucleotides: 10. The CDR3 extends over 16 amino acids. CDR3 DNA: TGCGCCAGCAGCGGGGCGACAGGGTTCAATAACTATGGCTACACCTTC. Residues: CASSGATGFNNYGYTF.

This clonotype was picked up a small number of times. The rearrangement uses TRBV29-1 and TRBJ1-1; weak D call: TRBD1 (6 bases). The CDR3 has 12 residues. CDR1 SQVTM and CDR2 ANQGSEA come from the germline V gene. Trimming stripped 5 bases from V and 1 base from J, with 8 bases between. The CDR3 here is CSVQGGNTEAFF. CDR3 coding DNA: TGCAGCGTTCAAGGGGGGAACACTGAAGCTTTCTTT.

DNA of the CDR3: TGTGCCAGCAGCCCCGACAGGGGTTCCGGGGAGCTGTTTTTT. The encoded protein is CASSPDRGSGELFF. The chain links TRBV7-2 to TRBJ2-2; TRBD1 matches at 8 bases. Per the germline V gene, CDR1 is SGHTA and CDR2 is FQGNSA. The CDR3 consists of 14 residues. V shed 5 bases and J 6 bases; nucleotides not matched to a gene: 5. Full variable domain (rest looked up from reference TRBV7-2 and TRBJ2-2): GAGVSQSPSNKVTEKGKDVELRCDPISGHTALYWYRQSLGQGLEFLIYFQGNSAPDKSGLPSDRFSAERTGGSVSTLTIQRTQQEDSAVYLCASSPDRGSGELFFGEGSRLTVL.

This clonotype was counted only a few times. V is TRBV7-9 and J is TRBJ1-6; no reliable D call. Germline CDR1 and CDR2: SEHNR and FQNEAQ (reference sequence). The germline V and J ends were trimmed by 1 base and 8 bases, with 9 bases remaining between them. This CDR3 spans 14 amino acids. CDR3 sequence (DNA): TGTGCCAGCAGCTTAGGGGTACTTGATTCACCCCTCCACTTT. Translation gives CASSLGVLDSPLHF.

The CDR3 nucleotides are TGTGCCAGCAGCTTTCTGGGGACAGGGGGTGATACGCAGTATTTT. It yields the protein CASSFLGTGGDTQYF. The V and J genes are TRBV5-6 and TRBJ2-3, with TRBD1 matching 11 bases. Germline loops: CDR1 SGHDT, CDR2 YYEEEE. V lost 2 bases, J lost 6 bases, and 5 bases stayed unmatched. The CDR3 extends over 15 amino acids. The full variable domain, rest sourced from reference TRBV5-6 and TRBJ2-3, is DAGVTQSPTHLIKTRGQQVTLRCSPKSGHDTVSWYQQALGQGPQFIFQYYEEEERQRGNFPDRFSGHQFPNYSSELNVNALLLGDSALYLCASSFLGTGGDTQYFGPGTRLTVL.